The clone carrying this T cell receptor beta chain was seen only a few times. This record belongs to a study of blood T cell repertoires in COVID-19. Study background: The United States, Italy and Spain supplied acute and convalescent COVID-19 samples. Sample material is recorded as cDNA or gDNA derived from T cells, B-cell-depleted T cells, or PBMCs.

The germline V gene encodes CDR1 LNHNV and CDR2 YYDKDF (reference sequence). V dropped 5 bases and J dropped 8; count of bases not matched to a gene: 6. This CDR3 comprises 13 residues. Authors' processing steps: Reference gene primer amplification gave estimated nucleated cell counts. Profiled with immunoSEQ multiplex PCR; TCRdb holds only in-frame clones, not every one. Clone size and the V and J calls come from that table; the DNA yielded D and trimming. There are about 280,000 clones in the sample; 75% to 90% occur only once, and approximately 10% lies in the top ten. This TCR was recovered from a woman in her sixties or seventies with acute or convalescent COVID-19. The specimen sequenced was peripheral blood. The chain carries TRBV15 and TRBJ1-2, with 9 bases aligning to TRBD1. CDR3 DNA: TGTGCCACCAGCTTTCGACAGGGGGTGGGCTACACCTTC. It yields the protein CATSFRQGVGYTF.